A single sample is the source of the 32 T cell receptor beta chains below, sequenced in a study of T cells after yellow fever vaccination. TCRdb used MiXCR to reprocess the 5' RACE reads, holding one entry per CDR3 protein. The sample comprises roughly 160,000 distinct CDR3 sequences, around 7.3% of which are singletons, and 2.5% rests with the top ten. The material was CD4+ T cells sorted from PBMCs, obtained 5 to 6 days after the first yellow fever vaccination. All receptors derive from a man younger than 35 who received the YFV17D yellow fever vaccine.

The table lists this clonotype with many counts. This chain connects TRBV6-6 to TRBJ2-7; D not certain. In germline, CDR1 is MNHNY, CDR2 SVGAGI (reference sequence). V lost 6 bases, J lost 2 bases, and 11 bases lay in between. The CDR3 is 13 amino acids. The DNA of the CDR3 is TGTGCCAGCAGGGCCCCAAGCACCTACGAGCAGTACGTC. It translates to CASRAPSTYEQYV.

In the case of this clonotype: Sequence at one end of the junction differs from germline and may be a read error. This chain connects TRBV7-9 to TRBJ1-1; possibly TRBD1 for D (6 bases). This CDR3 is 13 amino acids long. Germline V gene data show CDR1 as SEHNR and CDR2 as FQNEAQ (reference sequence). CDR3 sequence: CASTLGTHTEVFF. The CDR3 DNA is TGTGCCAGCACCCTGGGGACACACACTGAAGTTTTCTTT.

This clonotype came up many times. The CDR3 sequence is CAISQDRPRGYTF. CDR3 DNA sequence: TGTGCCATCAGTCAAGACAGGCCCAGGGGCTACACCTTC. The genes are TRBV10-3 and TRBJ1-2, with a tentative D call TRBD1 (6 bases). Germline-derived CDR1 and CDR2 are ENHRY and SYGVKD. V was clipped by 5 bases and J by 8 bases, with 15 bases between them. The CDR3 extends over 13 amino acids.

This clonotype was observed a handful of times. The chain combines TRBV30 with TRBJ1-1, with D maybe TRBD1 (5 bases). Germline CDR1 GTSNPN, CDR2 SVGIG (reference sequence). Trimming left V 4 bases short and J 6 bases short, with 9 bases between. The CDR3 spans 11 residues. The CDR3 coding sequence is TGTGCCTGGACAGGGTTGTCTGAAGCTTTCTTT. It yields the protein CAWTGLSEAFF.

This clonotype has at least ten counts. V gene TRBV7-6 combines with J gene TRBJ1-3; perhaps TRBD1 as D (6 bases). The CDR3 covers 15 residues. Trimming took 5 bases from V and 7 from J, leaving 18 bases between them. Looked up from germline, CDR1 is SGHVS and CDR2 is FNYEAQ. CDR3 amino acids: CASSPMGAAGNTIYF. In DNA form, the CDR3 reads TGTGCCAGCAGCCCCATGGGGGCAGCGGGGAACACCATATATTTT.

This clonotype has at least ten counts. The V call is TRBV7-9, the J call TRBJ2-1; TRBD2 might be the D (5 bases). V was shortened by 4 bases and J by 0 bases, with 16 bases between the two germline ends. The CDR3 has 17 amino acids. CDR1 and CDR2 from the germline V gene are SEHNR and FQNEAQ (reference sequence). The CDR3 nucleotides read TGTGCCAGCAGCTCGCCTTCCGGGGTAGGCTCCTACAATGAGCAGTTCTTC. This codes for CASSSPSGVGSYNEQFF.

This clonotype was counted a few times. V usage is TRBV7-2 and J usage is TRBJ1-1; D is unresolved. The V end lost 0 bases, the J end lost 8 bases, and 16 bases lay between the germline ends. The CDR3 length is 15 residues. Germline CDR1 reads SGHTA; CDR2 reads FQGNSA. CDR3 nucleotide sequence: TGTGCCAGCAGCTTAGCCCTGTCCAGCCGAATAGAAGCTTTCTTT. It specifies CASSLALSSRIEAFF.

The table lists this clonotype with many counts. This rearrangement joins TRBV29-1 to TRBJ2-7; D uncertain. The CDR3 runs 13 residues. Germline V gene sequence: CDR1 SQVTM, CDR2 ANQGSEA. V lost 0 bases and J lost 8, with 14 bases in between. The CDR3 coding sequence is TGCAGCGTTGAAGATAACCGGTTGAGGAAGCAGTACTTC. It yields the protein CSVEDNRLRKQYF.

In this sample, this clonotype turned up a few times. The chain joins TRBV28 to TRBJ2-1, with TRBD2 matching 7 bases. Per the germline V gene, CDR1 is MDHEN and CDR2 is SYDVKM. The CDR3 contains 15 residues. J gave up 10 bases and V 0 bases, and 9 bases lay outside the gene matches. The CDR3 region has the DNA TGTGCCAGCAGTTTATGGGGCGGGGGTAGCGTGGAGCAGTTCTTC. Its translation: CASSLWGGGSVEQFF.

Many counts were recorded for this clonotype. The chain is built from TRBV7-2 and TRBJ2-2; D is ambiguous. Germline CDR1 SGHTA, CDR2 FQGNSA. The CDR3 length is 13 residues. Trimming pared 5 bases from V and 4 bases from J, leaving 8 bases between. The CDR3 DNA reads TGTGCCAGCAGCCTTAAGGGCACCGGGGAGCTGTTTTTT. This encodes CASSLKGTGELFF.

The J gene is TRBJ2-1, the V gene TRBV14; 10 bases match TRBD2. Germline V gene sequence: CDR1 SGHDN, CDR2 FVKESK. This CDR3 is 15 amino acids long. The junction had 6 bases not matched to a gene; V was cut back by 2 bases and J by 8 bases. The CDR3: CASSQLLAGMYEQFF. The DNA for the CDR3 is TGTGCCAGCAGCCAACTACTAGCGGGGATGTATGAGCAGTTCTTC. The full variable domain, with the rest looked up from reference TRBV14 and TRBJ2-1, is EAGVTQFPSHSVIEKGQTVTLRCDPISGHDNLYWYRRVMGKEIKFLLHFVKESKQDESGMPNNRFLAERTGGTYSTLKVQPAELEDSGVYFCASSQLLAGMYEQFFGPGTRLTVL.

This clonotype was seen repeatedly, ten times or more. The chain employs TRBV12-3 or TRBV12-4 and TRBJ2-5; no clear D. Trimming took off 1 base at V and 7 bases at J, with 10 bases between the two ends. The CDR3 consists of 13 residues. CDR3 bases: TGTGCCAGCAGTTTAGAGAGGAAAGGGACCCAGTACTTC. It yields the protein CASSLERKGTQYF.

This clonotype was seen repeatedly, ten times or more. The rearrangement links TRBV5-5 to TRBJ2-3, with D unresolved. The CDR3 is made up of 15 amino acids. Trimming cost V 1 base and J 4 bases, with 13 bases left between them. Germline V lookup: CDR1 SGHKS, CDR2 YYEKEE (reference sequence). The CDR3: CASSLNRIRSDTQYF. CDR3 bases: TGTGCCAGCAGCTTGAACAGAATAAGATCAGATACGCAGTATTTT.

This clonotype occurred many times. J is TRBJ2-5 and V is TRBV28; 7 bases are shared with TRBD1. CDR1 MDHEN and CDR2 SYDVKM come from the germline V gene. V lost 0 bases and J lost 4; bases outside the gene matches: 5. There are 15 residues in the CDR3. This CDR3 is CASSLWEPGGETQYF. The CDR3 nucleotides read TGTGCCAGCAGTTTATGGGAACCAGGGGGAGAGACCCAGTACTTC.

This clonotype was seen repeatedly, ten times or more. V is TRBV4-3 and J is TRBJ2-1; unclear D gene. Germline V gene lookup returns CDR1 LGHNA and CDR2 YSLEER. Trimming cost V 0 bases and J 4 bases, with 7 bases left between them. CDR3 length: 14 residues. CDR3 residues: CASSQDNKYNEQFF. The DNA for the CDR3 is TGCGCCAGCAGCCAAGATAACAAATACAATGAGCAGTTCTTC.

The rearrangement joins TRBV9 to TRBJ2-3, with D maybe TRBD1 (6 bases). The CDR3 consists of 14 residues. The V end lost 4 bases, the J end lost 3 bases, and 12 bases lay between the germline ends. Germline V gives CDR1 SGDLS, CDR2 YYNGEE. The CDR3 DNA reads as TGTGCCAGCAGCCCAGGGACAAATACAGATACGCAGTATTTT. This codes for CASSPGTNTDTQYF. Together with reference TRBV9 and TRBJ2-3, the CDR3 gives the full variable domain: DSGVTQTPKHLITATGQRVTLRCSPRSGDLSVYWYQQSLDQGLQFLIQYYNGEERAKGNILERFSAQQFPDLHSELNLSSLELGDSALYFCASSPGTNTDTQYFGPGTRLTVL.

This clonotype was seen many times. The CDR3 coding sequence is TGCAGTGCTAGTACACGGGGGGCCGCAGATACGCAGTATTTT. Translation gives CSASTRGAADTQYF. V gene TRBV20-1 combines with J gene TRBJ2-3, with D possibly being TRBD2 (7 bases). Germline lookup yields CDR1 DFQATT and CDR2 SNEGSKA (reference sequence). The CDR3 spans 14 residues. Trimming pared 3 bases from V and 4 bases from J, leaving 14 bases between.

V and J are TRBV4-2 and TRBJ2-7, with 8 positions matching TRBD2. CDR1 is LGHNA and CDR2 is YNFKEQ in the germline V gene. The CDR3 spans 13 residues. Trimming took 8 bases from V and 3 from J; bases not matched to a gene: 6. CDR3 in DNA: TGTGCCAGCGGAGCGGGGGATGTCTACGAGCAGTACTTC. It codes for CASGAGDVYEQYF.

This clonotype was seen ten or more times. V usage is TRBV11-2 and J usage is TRBJ2-7; TRBD1 is a possible D gene (6 bases). Germline V gene lookup returns CDR1 SGHAT and CDR2 FQNNGV. V was trimmed by 5 bases and J by 6 bases, leaving 14 bases between them. The CDR3 consists of 13 residues. In DNA, the CDR3 is TGTGCCAGCAGCCCTGGACAGCCAGGCGAGCAGTACGTC. It yields the protein CASSPGQPGEQYV.

This clonotype has at least ten counts. The rearrangement links TRBV10-2 to TRBJ2-6; D not resolved. The CDR3 contains 16 residues. Trimming took 3 bases from V and 0 from J, leaving 9 bases between them. CDR1 is WSHSY, CDR2 SAAADI, per germline. CDR3 sequence (DNA): TGCGCCAGCAGTGAACACCCTGGCTCTGGGGCCAACGTCCTGACTTTC. The encoded protein is CASSEHPGSGANVLTF.

This clonotype has at least ten counts. J is TRBJ1-6 and V is TRBV7-9; D gene ambiguous. The CDR3 runs 13 residues. Germline assignment: CDR1 SEHNR and CDR2 FQNEAQ (reference sequence). V shed 3 bases and J shed 13 bases, with 13 bases lying between them. This CDR3 reads CASSFGPPGPLHF. The CDR3 nucleotides are TGTGCCAGCAGCTTCGGTCCCCCAGGCCCCCTCCACTTT.

There are many counts of this clonotype. V and J are TRBV2 and TRBJ2-3, with a weak D call TRBD2 (5 bases). The V end lost 8 bases, the J end lost 6 bases, and 9 bases lay between the germline ends. Germline V gene sequence: CDR1 SNHLY, CDR2 FYNNEI. CDR3 length equals 11 residues. The CDR3 region has the DNA TGTGCCAGCGGAGGTCGGGATACGCAGTATTTT. As protein: CASGGRDTQYF.

Many counts were recorded for this clonotype. The rearrangement links TRBV25-1 to TRBJ1-6, with 7 positions matching TRBD1. V lost 2 bases to trimming and J lost 9 bases; unmatched junction nucleotides: 7. This CDR3 region has 15 residues. CDR1 MGHDK and CDR2 SYGVNS come from the germline V gene. The CDR3 coding sequence is TGTGCCAGCAGTGAAGCGGGACAGCCAAGTTCACCCCTCCACTTT. Its protein is CASSEAGQPSSPLHF.

This clonotype was picked up many times. The chain couples TRBV2 to TRBJ2-7; TRBD1 agrees at 9 bases. From germline, CDR1 is SNHLY and CDR2 FYNNEI. The CDR3 contains 14 residues. The trim removed 4 bases at V and 2 bases at J, leaving 3 bases unmatched. This CDR3 is CASSGRDRAYEQYF. The CDR3 nucleotides are TGTGCCAGCAGTGGCCGGGACAGGGCCTACGAGCAGTACTTC.

The V call is TRBV12-3 or TRBV12-4, the J call TRBJ1-5, with a weak D call TRBD1 (5 bases). The CDR3 runs 17 residues. V lost 3 bases and J lost 4, with 19 bases in between. The CDR3 nucleotides read TGTGCCAGCAGTTTGTACGAAAATGGGGGTAGGAATCAGCCCCAGCATTTT. It is translated as CASSLYENGGRNQPQHF.

This clonotype appeared many times. The chain joins TRBV29-1 to TRBJ1-1; 8 positions match TRBD1. Germline CDR1 is SQVTM and CDR2 is ANQGSEA. Trimming removed 7 bases from V and 1 base from J; junction bases left unmatched: 2. The CDR3 has 12 amino acids. The CDR3 DNA sequence: TGCAGCGGACAGGGGTGGAACACTGAAGCTTTCTTT. It translates to CSGQGWNTEAFF.

This clonotype was recorded at least ten times. The V gene is TRBV4-3, the J gene TRBJ2-3, with TRBD2 as a possible D gene (5 bases). The CDR3 has 15 amino acids. Germline loops: CDR1 LGHNA, CDR2 YSLEER. Trimming cost V 0 bases and J 0 bases, with 7 bases left between them. CDR3 bases: TGCGCCAGCAGCCAAGAAACGGGGAGCACAGATACGCAGTATTTT. Residues: CASSQETGSTDTQYF.

This clonotype has ten or more counts. The V and J genes are TRBV5-4 and TRBJ1-1, with a possible D match to TRBD1 (6 bases). The CDR3 is 16 residues long. Germline CDR1 SGHNT, CDR2 YYREEE (reference sequence). The germline V and J ends were trimmed by 4 bases and 0 bases, with 16 bases remaining between them. This chain's CDR3 is CASSPGGAAMNTEAFF. CDR3 in DNA: TGTGCCAGCAGCCCTGGGGGGGCCGCGATGAACACTGAAGCTTTCTTT.

This clonotype was seen repeatedly, ten times or more. The V call is TRBV7-7, the J call TRBJ2-1; 11 bases map to TRBD2. V dropped 0 bases and J dropped 9; count of bases not matched to a gene: 16. Germline lookup yields CDR1 SSHAT and CDR2 FNYEAQ (reference sequence). The CDR3 loop spans 19 amino acids. As DNA, the CDR3 is TGTGCCAGCAGCTTAGCGCCGGCTAGCGGGGGGACGCCTTATGGTGAGCAGTTCTTC. Its translation is CASSLAPASGGTPYGEQFF.

Only a few counts were recorded for this clonotype. The chain employs TRBV12-3 or TRBV12-4 and TRBJ2-1; D unclear. V was pared by 2 bases and J by 9 bases, with 11 bases between. The CDR3 is 13 residues long. The DNA of the CDR3 is TGTGCCAGCAGTTTACTGATCCGGGTTGAGCAGTTCTTC. This encodes CASSLLIRVEQFF.

This clonotype was seen a handful of times. CDR3 loop: CSAQSGANVLTF. CDR3 in DNA: TGCAGTGCCCAGTCTGGGGCCAACGTCCTGACTTTC. This chain joins TRBV20-1 and TRBJ2-6; no reliable D call. This CDR3 comprises 12 residues. In germline, CDR1 is DFQATT, CDR2 SNEGSKA (reference sequence). Trimming took 6 bases from V and 1 from J, leaving 4 bases between them.

This clonotype has a count of ten or more. This sequence joins TRBV6-5 and TRBJ1-4; D is possibly TRBD1 (5 bases). The ends were cut back, 2 bases at V and 8 bases at J, with 15 bases in the middle. There are 15 residues in the CDR3. Germline V gives CDR1 MNHEY, CDR2 SVGAGI. The CDR3 sequence: CASSYQGGVKEKLFF. CDR3 nucleotide sequence: TGTGCCAGCAGTTACCAGGGAGGGGTCAAGGAAAAACTGTTTTTT.